This T cell receptor (beta chain) was sequenced in a study of cytomegalovirus exposure and HLA in healthy donors. The PCR contained 60 Vbeta and 13 Jbeta primers. Assay: immunoSEQ multiplex PCR; the TCRdb copy retains only in-frame clones and omits some. In the table there are approximately 200,000 clones, roughly 77% of which are singletons. About this clone: The antigen is not known.

Germline V gene sequence: CDR1 SNHLY, CDR2 FYNNEI. Trimming shortened V by 6 bases and J by 6 bases, and 8 bases separated the two germline ends. The CDR3 loop spans 12 amino acids. Study findings and constraints: Later analysis associated a missense DCLRE1C variant with TCR beta V- and J-gene trimming.

Sequencing was performed on PBMCs. This sequence was found in a man aged 25-45 years in good health and CMV-seropositive. The chain combines TRBV2 with TRBJ2-2, with no clear D. This chain's CDR3 is CASRPQSGELFF. CDR3 coding DNA: TGTGCCAGCAGGCCCCAGTCCGGGGAGCTGTTTTTT.